A single sample gave rise to the 22 T cell receptor beta chains below, sequenced in a study of blood T cells in healthy people across ages. Next came a second PCR, run for roughly 7 to 12 cycles, which used a sample-barcoded 5' primer along with a J-beta primer mix. One entry per CDR3 protein results from TCRdb running MiXCR on the 5' RACE reads. The sample consists of fewer than 2,000,000 distinct CDR3 sequences, about 39% of them appearing once. The sequenced sample consisted of blood. Receptors originate from a human donor in good health.

This chain links TRBV6-6 with TRBJ1-1; D call uncertain. The CDR3 sequence is 12 residues long. CDR1 MNHNY and CDR2 SVGAGI come from the germline V gene (reference sequence). The ends were cut back, 5 bases at V and 1 base at J, with 5 bases in the middle. CDR3 residues: CASSNSNTEAFF. The CDR3 nucleotides are TGTGCCAGCAGTAATTCGAACACTGAAGCTTTCTTT.

This chain uses TRBV11-2 with TRBJ2-7; possibly TRBD1 for D (6 bases). V was shortened by 0 bases and J by 2 bases, with 8 bases between the two germline ends. The germline V gene encodes CDR1 SGHAT and CDR2 FQNNGV. This CDR3 comprises 14 residues. The CDR3 loop reads CASSLDPGAYEQYF. The CDR3 DNA is TGTGCCAGCAGCTTAGACCCAGGGGCCTACGAGCAGTACTTC.

In its sample, this clonotype was seen a few times. A junction boundary mismatches the germline segment, possibly from a read error. This sequence joins TRBV20-1 and TRBJ2-7; 12 positions agree with TRBD2. The CDR3 covers 14 residues. Germline lookup yields CDR1 DFQATT and CDR2 SNEGSKA (reference sequence). CDR3 residues: CSAPLAGGPYGQYF. The CDR3 DNA follows: TGCAGTGCCCCGCTAGCGGGGGGGCCCTACGGGCAGTACTTC.

The CDR3 loop reads CASSLAGDRLEQFF. The CDR3 DNA sequence: TGTGCCAGCAGCTTAGCGGGGGACAGGCTTGAGCAGTTCTTC. This sequence joins TRBV7-2 and TRBJ2-1, with TRBD1 matching over 8 bases. This CDR3 region has 14 residues. Trimming removed 0 bases from V and 9 bases from J; junction bases left unmatched: 4. Germline assignment: CDR1 SGHTA and CDR2 FQGNSA. The complete variable domain, with remaining parts taken from reference TRBV7-2 and TRBJ2-1, reads GAGVSQSPSNKVTEKGKDVELRCDPISGHTALYWYRQSLGQGLEFLIYFQGNSAPDKSGLPSDRFSAERTGGSVSTLTIQRTQQEDSAVYLCASSLAGDRLEQFFGPGTRLTVL.

The V call is TRBV2, the J call TRBJ2-6; D is possibly TRBD2 (5 bases). Trimming shortened V by 10 bases and J by 2 bases, and 21 bases separated the two germline ends. CDR1 and CDR2 from the germline V gene are SNHLY and FYNNEI. The CDR3 extends over 17 amino acids. CDR3 sequence (DNA): TGTGCCACCGGGATGAGCCAGATGAACACTGGGGCCAACGTCCTGACTTTC. Its translation: CATGMSQMNTGANVLTF.

The chain is built from TRBV15 and TRBJ2-1, with TRBD2 identical over 9 bases. V was pared by 5 bases and J by 5 bases, with 10 bases of the junction left unmatched. Germline-derived CDR1 and CDR2 are LNHNV and YYDKDF (reference sequence). This CDR3 has 16 amino acids. CDR3 sequence (DNA): TGTGCCACCAGCGATCCTAGCGGGGACTTAAACAATGAGCAGTTCTTC. It is translated as CATSDPSGDLNNEQFF.

This clonotype came up a few times. The CDR3 loop reads CSARVPGRRATNEKLFF. The CDR3, as DNA: TGCAGTGCTAGAGTGCCGGGACGGCGTGCAACTAATGAAAAACTGTTTTTT. The chain has TRBV20-1 and TRBJ1-4, with a weak D call TRBD1 (5 bases). The CDR3 totals 17 residues. The germline V and J ends were trimmed by 1 base and 0 bases, with 15 bases remaining between them. Germline CDR1 DFQATT, CDR2 SNEGSKA (reference sequence).

This clonotype was observed a handful of times. This chain uses TRBV7-7 with TRBJ1-3; D is unclear. Trimming pared 5 bases from V and 0 bases from J, leaving 11 bases between. The CDR3 is made up of 15 amino acids. Germline values: CDR1 SSHAT, CDR2 FNYEAQ (reference sequence). The CDR3 here is CASSLGLHSGNTIYF. For the CDR3, the DNA is TGTGCCAGCAGCCTAGGGCTCCACTCTGGAAACACCATATATTTT.

This clonotype was seen a handful of times. The J gene is TRBJ2-3, the V gene TRBV7-9; TRBD2 is a possible D gene (7 bases). V lost 2 bases, J lost 1 base, and 10 bases lay in between. The CDR3 sequence is 15 residues long. Germline CDR1 reads SEHNR; CDR2 reads FQNEAQ (reference sequence). This CDR3 is CASSLFGGRTDTQYF. The CDR3 DNA is TGTGCCAGCAGCTTATTCGGGGGGCGCACAGATACGCAGTATTTT.

The gene calls are TRBV5-1 and TRBJ1-6; 9 nucleotides agree with TRBD1. Trimming took 0 bases from V and 3 from J; bases not matched to a gene: 10. Germline CDR1 is SGHRS and CDR2 is YFSETQ. CDR3 size: 19 residues. CDR3 protein: CASSLEPTDRGGYNSPLHF. The DNA of the CDR3 is TGCGCCAGCAGCTTGGAGCCGACGGACAGGGGAGGCTATAATTCACCCCTCCACTTT. The full variable domain, completed using reference TRBV5-1 and TRBJ1-6, is KAGVTQTPRYLIKTRGQQVTLSCSPISGHRSVSWYQQTPGQGLQFLFEYFSETQRNKGNFPGRFSGRQFSNSRSEMNVSTLELGDSALYLCASSLEPTDRGGYNSPLHFGNGTRLTVT.

V gene TRBV7-6 combines with J gene TRBJ1-4; 7 positions agree with TRBD1. Trimming removed 0 bases from V and 4 bases from J; junction bases left unmatched: 5. The CDR3 is 16 residues long. Germline V gene lookup returns CDR1 SGHVS and CDR2 FNYEAQ. Here the CDR3 DNA reads TGTGCCAGCAGCTTAGCGGGGACAGCCAATAATGAAAAACTGTTTTTT. Its protein product is CASSLAGTANNEKLFF.

The chain joins TRBV7-2 to TRBJ1-5; perhaps TRBD1 as D (5 bases). Germline V gene lookup returns CDR1 SGHTA and CDR2 FQGNSA. CDR3 length: 14 residues. Between the trimmed V and J ends, which lost 5 bases and 3 bases, there was a span of 11 bases. CDR3 nucleotides: TGTGCCAGCAGCATTTCGACAGACAATCAGCCCCAGCATTTT. Amino acids: CASSISTDNQPQHF.

This clonotype was seen only a few times. This chain links TRBV6-1 with TRBJ2-6; 12 bases are shared with TRBD2. CDR3 length equals 17 residues. The V segment lost 8 bases and the J segment 0 bases; nucleotides outside the gene matches: 5. Germline loops: CDR1 MNHNS, CDR2 SASEGT. The CDR3 DNA sequence: TGTGCCAGCGGGGGACTAGCGGGCACCTCTGGGGCCAACGTCCTGACTTTC. It specifies CASGGLAGTSGANVLTF.

The rearrangement joins TRBV4-2 to TRBJ2-7; 8 bases line up with TRBD1. The CDR3 extends over 14 amino acids. The ends lost 1 base at V and 5 bases at J; junction bases unmatched: 4. Germline-derived CDR1 and CDR2 are LGHNA and YNFKEQ. The CDR3 here is CASSQGGTGDEQYF. Written as DNA, the CDR3 is TGTGCCAGCAGCCAAGGGGGGACAGGCGACGAGCAGTACTTC.

This clonotype was observed a single time. The CDR3 region has the DNA TGTGCCAGCAGCTTAAGGGGCCTAGGGACTAGCGGGGCAGGGACCCAGTACTTC. The encoded protein is CASSLRGLGTSGAGTQYF. The chain uses TRBV7-2 and TRBJ2-5; 13 nucleotides align to TRBD2. The V segment lost 2 bases and the J segment 7 bases; nucleotides outside the gene matches: 13. This CDR3 is built from 18 residues. CDR1 and CDR2 from the germline V gene are SGHTA and FQGNSA.

The chain links TRBV20-1 to TRBJ2-7, with D tentatively TRBD1 (5 bases). Trimming took 0 bases from V and 10 from J, leaving 10 bases between them. The CDR3 is 11 amino acids. Germline V gene data show CDR1 as DFQATT and CDR2 as SNEGSKA (reference sequence). This CDR3 reads CSARDKGNQYF. In nucleotides, the CDR3 is TGCAGTGCTAGAGATAAGGGGAATCAGTACTTC.

V gene TRBV6-5 combines with J gene TRBJ2-3; D remains unclear. The germline V and J ends were trimmed by 0 bases and 4 bases, with 8 bases remaining between them. The germline gives CDR1 MNHEY, CDR2 SVGAGI. The CDR3 is 14 amino acids. CDR3 sequence (DNA): TGTGCCAGCAGTTACTCGGTTCTTCCAGATACGCAGTATTTT. Translating it yields CASSYSVLPDTQYF.

There are a few counts of this clonotype. V usage is TRBV28 and J usage is TRBJ1-2; no clear D gene. Germline CDR1 reads MDHEN; CDR2 reads SYDVKM. The CDR3 covers 15 residues. Trimming pared 2 bases from V and 6 bases from J, leaving 16 bases between. For the CDR3, the DNA is TGTGCCAGCAGTTTAAGTTTAAGGGTGAGGAATGGCTACACCTTC. Encoded protein: CASSLSLRVRNGYTF.

V is TRBV11-2 and J is TRBJ2-5; D uncertain. The germline gives CDR1 SGHAT, CDR2 FQNNGV. This CDR3 has 14 amino acids. Trimming cost V 1 base and J 4 bases, with 10 bases left between them. The CDR3 DNA sequence: TGTGCCAGCAGCTTAGGGTTTCTAATAGAGACCCAGTACTTC. The encoded protein is CASSLGFLIETQYF.

In this sample, this clonotype turned up a few times. J is TRBJ1-4 and V is TRBV27; D is undetermined. Between the trimmed V and J ends, which lost 2 bases and 2 bases, there was a span of 9 bases. Germline lookup yields CDR1 MNHEY and CDR2 SMNVEV (reference sequence). CDR3 length: 15 amino acids. The CDR3 DNA is TGTGCCAGCAGTTTAACGTACGGTACTAATGAAAAACTGTTTTTT. It yields the protein CASSLTYGTNEKLFF.

V and J are TRBV28 and TRBJ2-3; perhaps TRBD2 as D (6 bases). CDR1 and CDR2 (germline): MDHEN, SYDVKM. Trimming took 3 bases from V and 0 from J, leaving 13 bases between them. CDR3 length: 16 amino acids. In DNA form, the CDR3 reads TGTGCCAGCAGTTTTTGGGGGGTACTAAGCACAGATACGCAGTATTTT. It encodes CASSFWGVLSTDTQYF.

This chain uses TRBV7-2 with TRBJ2-3; D remains ambiguous. This CDR3 contains 17 residues. V shed 4 bases and J shed 2 bases, with 19 bases lying between them. Per the germline V gene, CDR1 is SGHTA and CDR2 is FQGNSA. CDR3 nucleotide sequence: TGTGCCAGCAGCTCCCATAACGCGGTTTTACCCACAGATACGCAGTATTTT. Translating gives CASSSHNAVLPTDTQYF.